This TCR beta chain appears in the sequencing data of a study of shared clonotypes between healthy human individuals. Overall study findings and caveats: Among donors, sharing of clonotypes was expected to be affected by sequencing depth.

V was trimmed by 5 bases and J by 3 bases, leaving 12 bases between them. The CDR3 consists of 14 residues. CDR1 is MNHEY and CDR2 is SVGAGI in the germline V gene. Amplification in unsorted PBMC replicate PCRs started from 300 ng DNA, which equals some 29,000 T cell genomes. Unsorted PBMC DNA was sequenced on ten immunoSEQ deep assay plates. Authors' methods: ImmunoSEQ junction-only sequences lacked quality scores, so their filtering differed. The table came from immunoSEQ multiplex PCR; TCRdb's copy has only in-frame clones and leaves some out. V, J and clone size reflect that table, while D and trimming were determined from the DNA. The sample lists around 510,000 clones; roughly four fifths were seen once. In regard to this clone: What it recognizes is unknown.

The chain carries TRBV6-5 and TRBJ2-3; D may be TRBD2 (7 bases). This clonotype was sampled from a woman in her 40s in good health. Some clones in this sample may be carry-over from other donors' samples. Sequenced: PBMCs. For the CDR3, the DNA is TGTGCCAGCAGTCCAAGGGGGGGAACAGATACGCAGTATTTT. Translating it yields CASSPRGGTDTQYF.